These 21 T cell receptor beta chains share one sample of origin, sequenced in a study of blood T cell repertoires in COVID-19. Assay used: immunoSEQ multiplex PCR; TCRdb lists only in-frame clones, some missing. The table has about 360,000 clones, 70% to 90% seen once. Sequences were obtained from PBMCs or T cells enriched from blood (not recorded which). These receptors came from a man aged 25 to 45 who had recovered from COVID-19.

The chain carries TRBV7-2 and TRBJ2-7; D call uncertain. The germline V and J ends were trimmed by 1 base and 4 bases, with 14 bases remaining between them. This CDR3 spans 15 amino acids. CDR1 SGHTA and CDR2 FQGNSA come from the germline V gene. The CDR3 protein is CASSLGPLGMYEQYF. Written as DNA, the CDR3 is TGTGCCAGCAGCTTAGGTCCCCTAGGTATGTACGAGCAGTACTTC.

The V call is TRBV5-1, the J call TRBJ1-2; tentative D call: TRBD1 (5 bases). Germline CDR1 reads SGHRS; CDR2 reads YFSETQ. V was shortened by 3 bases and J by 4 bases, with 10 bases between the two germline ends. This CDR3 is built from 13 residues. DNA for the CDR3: TGCGCCAGCAGCTCAGGGTCCCTCTATGGCTACACCTTC. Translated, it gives CASSSGSLYGYTF.

The DNA of the CDR3 is TGCGCCAGCACTGCGGGTGGGGGCAGCTCCTACAATGAGCAGTTCTTC. Translation gives CASTAGGGSSYNEQFF. This rearrangement joins TRBV5-1 to TRBJ2-1, with D perhaps TRBD1 (6 bases). The V end was cut by 6 bases, the J end by 0 bases, with 16 bases between. The CDR3 is made up of 16 amino acids. Per germline, CDR1 SGHRS and CDR2 YFSETQ.

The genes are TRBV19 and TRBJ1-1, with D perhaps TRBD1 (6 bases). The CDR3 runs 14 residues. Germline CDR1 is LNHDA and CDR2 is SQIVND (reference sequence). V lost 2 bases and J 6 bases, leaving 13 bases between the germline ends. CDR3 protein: CASSITGTLSEAFF. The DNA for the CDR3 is TGTGCCAGTAGTATAACAGGGACACTTTCTGAAGCTTTCTTT. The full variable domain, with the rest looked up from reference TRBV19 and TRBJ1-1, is DGGITQSPKYLFRKEGQNVTLSCEQNLNHDAMYWYRQDPGQGLRLIYYSQIVNDFQKGDIAEGYSVSREKKESFPLTVTSAQKNPTAFYLCASSITGTLSEAFFGQGTRLTVV.

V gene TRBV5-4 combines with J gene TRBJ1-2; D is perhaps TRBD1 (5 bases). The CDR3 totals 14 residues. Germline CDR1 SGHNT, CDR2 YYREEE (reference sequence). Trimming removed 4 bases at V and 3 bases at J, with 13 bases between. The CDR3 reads CASSTIQGYYGYTF. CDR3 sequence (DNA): TGTGCCAGCAGCACCATTCAGGGCTACTATGGCTACACCTTC. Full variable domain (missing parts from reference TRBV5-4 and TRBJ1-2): ETGVTQSPTHLIKTRGQQVTLRCSSQSGHNTVSWYQQALGQGPQFIFQYYREEENGRGNFPPRFSGLQFPNYSSELNVNALELDDSALYLCASSTIQGYYGYTFGSGTRLTVV.

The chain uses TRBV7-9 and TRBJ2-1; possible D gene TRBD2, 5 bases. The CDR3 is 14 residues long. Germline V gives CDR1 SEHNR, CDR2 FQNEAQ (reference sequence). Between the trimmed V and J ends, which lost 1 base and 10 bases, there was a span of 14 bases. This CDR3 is CASSLVEDRGEQFF. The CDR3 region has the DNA TGTGCCAGCAGCTTAGTGGAGGACCGCGGGGAGCAGTTCTTC. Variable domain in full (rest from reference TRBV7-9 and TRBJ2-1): DTGVSQNPRHKITKRGQNVTFRCDPISEHNRLYWYRQTLGQGPEFLTYFQNEAQLEKSRLLSDRFSAERPKGSFSTLEIQRTEQGDSAMYLCASSLVEDRGEQFFGPGTRLTVL.

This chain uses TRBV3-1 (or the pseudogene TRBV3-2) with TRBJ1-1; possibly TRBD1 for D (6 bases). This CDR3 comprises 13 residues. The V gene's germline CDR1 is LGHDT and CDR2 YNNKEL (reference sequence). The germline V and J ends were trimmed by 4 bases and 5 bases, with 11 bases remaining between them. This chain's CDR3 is CASSRQERTEAFF. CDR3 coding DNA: TGTGCCAGCAGCCGACAGGAGAGGACTGAAGCTTTCTTT.

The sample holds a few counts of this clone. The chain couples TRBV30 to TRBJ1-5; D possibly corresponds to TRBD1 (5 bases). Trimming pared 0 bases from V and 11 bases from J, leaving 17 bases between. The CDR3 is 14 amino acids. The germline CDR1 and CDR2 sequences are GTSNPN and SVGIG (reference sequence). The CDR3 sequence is CAWSVGPLGGSQHF. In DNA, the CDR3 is TGTGCCTGGAGTGTCGGGCCTCTCGGGGGGTCCCAGCATTTT.

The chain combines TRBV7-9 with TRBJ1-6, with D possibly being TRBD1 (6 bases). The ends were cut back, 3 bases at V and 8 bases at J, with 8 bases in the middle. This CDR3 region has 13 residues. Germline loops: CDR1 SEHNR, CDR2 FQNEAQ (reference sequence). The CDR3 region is CASSLGADSPLHF. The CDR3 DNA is TGTGCCAGCAGCTTGGGGGCTGATTCACCCCTCCACTTT.

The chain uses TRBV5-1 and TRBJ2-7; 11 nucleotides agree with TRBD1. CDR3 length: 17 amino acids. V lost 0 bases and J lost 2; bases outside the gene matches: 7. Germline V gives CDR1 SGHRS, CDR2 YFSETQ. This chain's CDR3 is CASSLATGTGGPYEQYF. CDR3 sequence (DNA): TGCGCCAGCAGCTTGGCCACCGGGACAGGGGGTCCCTACGAGCAGTACTTC.

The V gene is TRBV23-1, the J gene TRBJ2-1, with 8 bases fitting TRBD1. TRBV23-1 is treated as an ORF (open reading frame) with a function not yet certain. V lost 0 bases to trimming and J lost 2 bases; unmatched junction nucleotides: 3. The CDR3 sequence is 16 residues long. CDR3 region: CASSQSGTGAYNEQFF. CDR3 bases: TGCGCCAGCAGTCAATCTGGGACAGGAGCCTACAATGAGCAGTTCTTC.

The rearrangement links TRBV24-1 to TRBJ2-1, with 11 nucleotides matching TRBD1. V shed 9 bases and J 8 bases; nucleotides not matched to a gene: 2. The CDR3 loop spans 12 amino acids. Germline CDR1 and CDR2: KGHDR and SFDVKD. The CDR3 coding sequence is TGTGCCACCTCGGACAGGGGGCATGAGCAGTTCTTC. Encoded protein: CATSDRGHEQFF.

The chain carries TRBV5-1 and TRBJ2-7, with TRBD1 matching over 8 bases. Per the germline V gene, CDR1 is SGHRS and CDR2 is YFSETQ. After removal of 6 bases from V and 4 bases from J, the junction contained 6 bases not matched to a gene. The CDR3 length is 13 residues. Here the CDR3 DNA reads TGCGCCAGCACGATCGACAGGGGATACGAGCAGTACTTC. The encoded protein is CASTIDRGYEQYF.

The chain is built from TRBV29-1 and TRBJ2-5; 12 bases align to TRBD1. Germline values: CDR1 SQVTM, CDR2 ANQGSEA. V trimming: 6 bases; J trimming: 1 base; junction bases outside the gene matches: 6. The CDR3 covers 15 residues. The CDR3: CSVWGTGGLQETQYF. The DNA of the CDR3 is TGCAGCGTGTGGGGGACAGGGGGCCTCCAAGAGACCCAGTACTTC.

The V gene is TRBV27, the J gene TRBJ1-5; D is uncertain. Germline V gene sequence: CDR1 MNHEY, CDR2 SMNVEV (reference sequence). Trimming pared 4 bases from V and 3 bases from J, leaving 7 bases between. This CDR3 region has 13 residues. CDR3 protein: CASSSGFNQPQHF. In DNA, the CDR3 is TGTGCCAGCAGTTCCGGGTTCAATCAGCCCCAGCATTTT.

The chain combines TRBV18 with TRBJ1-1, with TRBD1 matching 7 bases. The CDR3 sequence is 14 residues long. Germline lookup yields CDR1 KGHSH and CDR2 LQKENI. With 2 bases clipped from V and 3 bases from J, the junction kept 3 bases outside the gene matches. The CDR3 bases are TGTGCCAGCTCACCAAGGGGGCGCGACACTGAAGCTTTCTTT. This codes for CASSPRGRDTEAFF.

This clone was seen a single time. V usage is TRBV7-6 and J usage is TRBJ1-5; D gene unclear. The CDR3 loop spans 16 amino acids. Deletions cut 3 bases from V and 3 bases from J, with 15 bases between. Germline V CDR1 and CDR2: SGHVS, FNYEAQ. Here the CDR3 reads CASSFLPDLNNQPQHF. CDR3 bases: TGTGCCAGCAGCTTTCTTCCGGACTTAAACAATCAGCCCCAGCATTTT.

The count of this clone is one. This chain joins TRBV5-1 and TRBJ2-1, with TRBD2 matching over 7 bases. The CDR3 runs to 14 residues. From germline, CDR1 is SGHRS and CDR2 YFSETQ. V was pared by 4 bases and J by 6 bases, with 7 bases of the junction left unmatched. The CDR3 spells CASSIGPGGNEQFF. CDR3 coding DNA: TGCGCCAGCAGCATCGGGCCGGGGGGCAATGAGCAGTTCTTC.

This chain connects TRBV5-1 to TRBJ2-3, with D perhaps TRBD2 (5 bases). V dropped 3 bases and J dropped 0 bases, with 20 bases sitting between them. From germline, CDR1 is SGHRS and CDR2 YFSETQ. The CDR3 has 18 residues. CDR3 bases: TGCGCCAGCAGCTCGGGTGTCCGGGTAAGCGGTAGCACAGATACGCAGTATTTT. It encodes CASSSGVRVSGSTDTQYF.

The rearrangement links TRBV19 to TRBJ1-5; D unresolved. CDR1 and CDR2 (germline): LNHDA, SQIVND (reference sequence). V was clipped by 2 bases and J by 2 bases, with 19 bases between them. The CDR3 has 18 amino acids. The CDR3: CASSITPLVMGGNQPQHF. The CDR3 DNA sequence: TGTGCCAGTAGTATAACCCCCCTTGTTATGGGAGGCAATCAGCCCCAGCATTTT.

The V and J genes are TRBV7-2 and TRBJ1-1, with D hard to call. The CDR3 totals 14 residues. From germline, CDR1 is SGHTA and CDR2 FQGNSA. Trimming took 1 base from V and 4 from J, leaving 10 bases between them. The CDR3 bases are TGTGCCAGCAGCTTAGGGGCGGGGATCACTGAAGCTTTCTTT. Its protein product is CASSLGAGITEAFF.